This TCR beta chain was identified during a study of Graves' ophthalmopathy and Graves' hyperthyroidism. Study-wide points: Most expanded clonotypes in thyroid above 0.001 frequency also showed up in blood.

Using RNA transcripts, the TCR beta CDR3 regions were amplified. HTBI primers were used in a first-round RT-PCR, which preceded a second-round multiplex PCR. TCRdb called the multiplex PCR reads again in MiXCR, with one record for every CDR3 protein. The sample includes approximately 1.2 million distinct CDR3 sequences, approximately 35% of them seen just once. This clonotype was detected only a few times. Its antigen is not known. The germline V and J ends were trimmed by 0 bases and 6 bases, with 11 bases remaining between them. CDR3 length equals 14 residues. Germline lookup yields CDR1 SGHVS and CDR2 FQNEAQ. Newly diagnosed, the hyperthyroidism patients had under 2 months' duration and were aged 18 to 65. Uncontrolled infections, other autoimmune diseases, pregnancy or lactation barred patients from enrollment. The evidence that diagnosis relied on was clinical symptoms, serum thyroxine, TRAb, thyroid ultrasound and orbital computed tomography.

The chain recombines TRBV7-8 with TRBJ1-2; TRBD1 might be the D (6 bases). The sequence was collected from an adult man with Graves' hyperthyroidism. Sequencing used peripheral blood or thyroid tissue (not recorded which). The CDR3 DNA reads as TGTGCCAGCAGCTTAGCATACTCAGGGGATGGCTACACCTTC. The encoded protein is CASSLAYSGDGYTF.